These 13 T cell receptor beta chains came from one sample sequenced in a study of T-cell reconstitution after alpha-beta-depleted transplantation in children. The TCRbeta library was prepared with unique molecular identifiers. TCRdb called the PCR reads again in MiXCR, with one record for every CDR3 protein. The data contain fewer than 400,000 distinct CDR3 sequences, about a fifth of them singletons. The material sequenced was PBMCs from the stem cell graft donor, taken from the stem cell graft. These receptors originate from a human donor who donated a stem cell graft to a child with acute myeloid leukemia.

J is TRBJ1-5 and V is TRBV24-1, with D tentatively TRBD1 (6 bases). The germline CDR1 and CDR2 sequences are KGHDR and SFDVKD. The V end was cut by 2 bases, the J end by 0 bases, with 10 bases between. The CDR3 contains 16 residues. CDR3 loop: CATSDSGHSSNQPQHF. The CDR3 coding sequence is TGTGCCACCAGTGATTCGGGACATAGTAGCAATCAGCCCCAGCATTTT.

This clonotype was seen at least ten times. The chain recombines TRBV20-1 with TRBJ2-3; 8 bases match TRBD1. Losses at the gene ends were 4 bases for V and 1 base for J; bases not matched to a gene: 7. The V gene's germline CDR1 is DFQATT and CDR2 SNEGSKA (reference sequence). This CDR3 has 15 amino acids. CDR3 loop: CSATDRGKGTDTQYF. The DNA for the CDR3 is TGCAGTGCTACAGACAGGGGTAAAGGCACAGATACGCAGTATTTT.

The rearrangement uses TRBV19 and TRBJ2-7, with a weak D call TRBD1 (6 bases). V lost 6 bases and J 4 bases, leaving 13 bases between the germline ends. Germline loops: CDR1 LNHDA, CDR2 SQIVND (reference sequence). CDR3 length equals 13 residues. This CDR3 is CASSPDRWYEQYF. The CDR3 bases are TGTGCCAGTAGCCCCGACAGGTGGTACGAGCAGTACTTC.

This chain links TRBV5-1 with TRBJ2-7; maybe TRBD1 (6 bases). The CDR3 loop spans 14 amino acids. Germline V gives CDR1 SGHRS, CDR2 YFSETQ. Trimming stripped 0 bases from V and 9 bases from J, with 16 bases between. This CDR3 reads CASSLGTDSNVQYF. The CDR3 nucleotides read TGCGCCAGCAGCTTGGGGACGGACAGTAACGTGCAGTACTTC.

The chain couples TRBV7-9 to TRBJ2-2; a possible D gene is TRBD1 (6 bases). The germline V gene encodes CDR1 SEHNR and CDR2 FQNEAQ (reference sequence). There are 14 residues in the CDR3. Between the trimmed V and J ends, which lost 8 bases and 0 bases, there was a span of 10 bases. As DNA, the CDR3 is TGTGCCAGCGAAAGGACAGCGAACACCGGGGAGCTGTTTTTT. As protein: CASERTANTGELFF. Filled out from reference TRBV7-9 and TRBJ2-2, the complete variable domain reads DTGVSQNPRHKITKRGQNVTFRCDPISEHNRLYWYRQTLGQGPEFLTYFQNEAQLEKSRLLSDRFSAERPKGSFSTLEIQRTEQGDSAMYLCASERTANTGELFFGEGSRLTVL.

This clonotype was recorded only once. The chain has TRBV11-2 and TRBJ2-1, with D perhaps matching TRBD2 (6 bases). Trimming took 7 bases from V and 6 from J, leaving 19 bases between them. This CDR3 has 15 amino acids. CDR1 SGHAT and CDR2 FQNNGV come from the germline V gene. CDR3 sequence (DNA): TGTGCCAGCATCTCGGGTAGGTCGCGGGGCAATGAGCAGTTCTTC. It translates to CASISGRSRGNEQFF.

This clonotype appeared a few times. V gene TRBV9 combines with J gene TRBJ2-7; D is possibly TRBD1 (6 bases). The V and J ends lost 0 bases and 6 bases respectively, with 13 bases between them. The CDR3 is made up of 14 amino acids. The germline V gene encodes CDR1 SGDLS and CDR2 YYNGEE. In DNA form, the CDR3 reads TGTGCCAGCAGCGTAGGAGTGGGACACGTCGAGCAGTACTTC. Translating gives CASSVGVGHVEQYF.

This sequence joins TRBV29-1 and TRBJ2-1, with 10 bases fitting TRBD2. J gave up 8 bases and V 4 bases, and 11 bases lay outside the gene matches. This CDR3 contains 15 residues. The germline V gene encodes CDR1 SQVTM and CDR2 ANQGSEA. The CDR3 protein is CSVGKREGMSYEQFF. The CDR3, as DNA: TGCAGCGTTGGTAAGCGGGAGGGGATGTCATATGAGCAGTTCTTC.

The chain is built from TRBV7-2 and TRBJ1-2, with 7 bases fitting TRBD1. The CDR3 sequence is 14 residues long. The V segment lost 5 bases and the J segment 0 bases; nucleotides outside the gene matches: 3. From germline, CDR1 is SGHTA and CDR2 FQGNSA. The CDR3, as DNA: TGTGCCAGCAGCCGGGGGACAGCTAACTATGGCTACACCTTC. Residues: CASSRGTANYGYTF.

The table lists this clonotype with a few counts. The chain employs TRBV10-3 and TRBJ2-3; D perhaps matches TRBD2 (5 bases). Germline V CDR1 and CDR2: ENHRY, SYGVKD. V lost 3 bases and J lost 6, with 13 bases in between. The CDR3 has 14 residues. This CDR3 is CAISEVGLDDTQYF. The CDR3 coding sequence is TGTGCCATCAGTGAAGTCGGACTGGACGATACGCAGTATTTT.

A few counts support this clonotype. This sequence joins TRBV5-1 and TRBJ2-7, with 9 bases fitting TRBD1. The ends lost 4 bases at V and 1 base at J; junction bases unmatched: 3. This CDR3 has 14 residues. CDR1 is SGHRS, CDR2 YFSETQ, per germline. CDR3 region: CASSMGTGSYEQYF. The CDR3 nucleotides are TGCGCCAGCAGCATGGGGACAGGGTCCTACGAGCAGTACTTC. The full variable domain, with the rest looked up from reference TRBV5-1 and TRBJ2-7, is KAGVTQTPRYLIKTRGQQVTLSCSPISGHRSVSWYQQTPGQGLQFLFEYFSETQRNKGNFPGRFSGRQFSNSRSEMNVSTLELGDSALYLCASSMGTGSYEQYFGPGTRLTVT.

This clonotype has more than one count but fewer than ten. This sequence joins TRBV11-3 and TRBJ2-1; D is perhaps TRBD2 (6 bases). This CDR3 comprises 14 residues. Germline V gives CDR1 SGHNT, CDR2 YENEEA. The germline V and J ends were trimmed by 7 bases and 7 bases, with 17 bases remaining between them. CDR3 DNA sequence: TGTGCCAGCACCGTAGCGGTCGAGGGGAATGAGCAGTTCTTC. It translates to CASTVAVEGNEQFF. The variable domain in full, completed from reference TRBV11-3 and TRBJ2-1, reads EAGVVQSPRYKIIEKKQPVAFWCNPISGHNTLYWYLQNLGQGPELLIRYENEEAVDDSQLPKDRFSAERLKGVDSTLKIQPAELGDSAVYLCASTVAVEGNEQFFGPGTRLTVL.

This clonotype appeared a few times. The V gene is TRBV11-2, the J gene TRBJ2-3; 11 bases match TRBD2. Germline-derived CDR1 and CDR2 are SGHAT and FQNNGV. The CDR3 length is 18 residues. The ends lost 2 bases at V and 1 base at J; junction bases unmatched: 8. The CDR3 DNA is TGTGCCAGCAGCTTAAAGGGCTCGACTAGCGGGGGCACAGATACGCAGTATTTT. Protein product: CASSLKGSTSGGTDTQYF.